One and the same sample provided the 21 T cell receptor beta chains below, sequenced in a study of blood T cell repertoires in COVID-19 (dated by TCRdb to 2018 to 2021). To prepare the library, the immunoSEQ multiplex PCR assay was applied. The clones in this table, taken by TCRdb from immuneACCESS, are in-frame only. Not every clone is retained; where verified, under half of the shortfall comes from an unresolved V gene, and the cause of the rest is unknown. This sample comprises more than 95,000 clones, 75% to 85% of them detected only once. Together, the top ten hold 4.1% of the sample. Sequenced material: peripheral blood. The receptors stem from a man in his 60s with acute or convalescent COVID-19.

The V call is TRBV30, the J call TRBJ1-4; 7 positions match TRBD1. Germline V lookup: CDR1 GTSNPN, CDR2 SVGIG (reference sequence). V was pared by 3 bases and J by 8 bases, with 9 bases of the junction left unmatched. CDR3 length: 14 residues. The CDR3: CAWSAQGVREKLFF. CDR3 nucleotides: TGTGCCTGGAGCGCCCAGGGGGTTAGGGAAAAACTGTTTTTT.

V and J are TRBV30 and TRBJ1-2; D might be TRBD1 (6 bases). CDR1 and CDR2 (germline): GTSNPN, SVGIG (reference sequence). V gave up 2 bases and J gave up 8 bases, with 12 bases separating them. CDR3 length equals 12 residues. The CDR3 region is CAWSPLQGGYTF. The DNA of the CDR3 is TGTGCCTGGAGTCCCCTTCAGGGGGGCTACACCTTC.

This clone appeared a few times. The chain is built from TRBV2 and TRBJ1-5; perhaps TRBD1 as D (5 bases). The length of the CDR3 is 14 residues. Looked up from germline, CDR1 is SNHLY and CDR2 is FYNNEI. Trimming removed 4 bases from V and 6 bases from J, with 13 bases in between. The CDR3 is CASSVGVGVQPQHF. In DNA, the CDR3 is TGTGCCAGCAGTGTAGGGGTTGGGGTTCAGCCCCAGCATTTT.

The rearrangement uses TRBV3-1 (or the pseudogene TRBV3-2) and TRBJ2-5, with a tentative D call TRBD2 (7 bases). The CDR3 runs 16 residues. Germline-derived CDR1 and CDR2 are LGHDT and YNNKEL (reference sequence). Deletions cut 3 bases from V and 2 bases from J, with 16 bases between. The CDR3 spells CASSHRGAGAQETQYF. CDR3 bases: TGTGCCAGCAGCCACCGGGGGGCGGGGGCGCAAGAGACCCAGTACTTC.

The chain employs TRBV9 and TRBJ1-2; TRBD1 agrees at 9 bases. Trimming cost V 4 bases and J 7 bases; bases outside gene matches: 14. Germline values: CDR1 SGDLS, CDR2 YYNGEE. CDR3 length: 16 residues. As DNA, the CDR3 is TGTGCCAGCAGCACTGGACAGGGGATCTGGGTCGGTGGCTACACCTTC. Its protein product is CASSTGQGIWVGGYTF.

The chain joins TRBV7-2 to TRBJ2-1; 9 bases agree with TRBD2. From germline, CDR1 is SGHTA and CDR2 FQGNSA. Germline trimming cut 3 bases from V and 7 bases from J; bases unmatched to any gene: 7. The CDR3 extends over 15 amino acids. This CDR3 is CASSLGTSFFNEQFF. The CDR3 region has the DNA TGTGCCAGCAGCTTGGGGACTAGCTTTTTTAATGAGCAGTTCTTC.

The V call is TRBV18, the J call TRBJ2-1; 7 bases are shared with TRBD1. With V trimmed by 3 bases and J by 1 base, 3 bases remained unmatched. This CDR3 is built from 15 residues. Germline CDR1 and CDR2: KGHSH and LQKENI. This CDR3 is CASSPSGGSYNEQFF. CDR3 coding DNA: TGTGCCAGCTCACCCTCAGGGGGTTCCTACAATGAGCAGTTCTTC. The entire variable domain, with the rest obtained from reference TRBV18 and TRBJ2-1, is as follows: NAGVMQNPRHLVRRRGQEARLRCSPMKGHSHVYWYRQLPEEGLKFMVYLQKENIIDESGMPKERFSAEFPKEGPSILRIQQVVRGDSAAYFCASSPSGGSYNEQFFGPGTRLTVL.

This chain connects TRBV12-3 or TRBV12-4 to TRBJ1-2; D may be TRBD1 (5 bases). Trimming left V 2 bases short and J 8 bases short, with 12 bases between. This CDR3 has 13 residues. The CDR3 region is CASSLRRGDGYTF. The CDR3 bases are TGTGCCAGCAGTTTACGGAGGGGAGACGGCTACACCTTC.

The chain is built from TRBV27 and TRBJ1-5, with 7 bases fitting TRBD1. The CDR3 length is 16 residues. V shed 4 bases and J 2 bases; nucleotides not matched to a gene: 8. CDR1 and CDR2 (germline): MNHEY, SMNVEV (reference sequence). The CDR3: CASSYGVGTGNQPQHF. In DNA form, the CDR3 reads TGTGCCAGCAGTTATGGAGTTGGGACAGGCAATCAGCCCCAGCATTTT.

This rearrangement joins TRBV4-1 to TRBJ1-5; a weak D match, TRBD1 (5 bases). Germline assignment: CDR1 MGHRA and CDR2 YSYEKL. V lost 1 base, J lost 1 base, and 11 bases lay in between. This CDR3 has 16 amino acids. As DNA, the CDR3 is TGCGCCAGCAGCCAAGCATCGGCAGGGAGCAATCAGCCCCAGCATTTT. Its protein product is CASSQASAGSNQPQHF.

The chain combines TRBV14 with TRBJ2-1; maybe TRBD1 (5 bases). V lost 2 bases and J lost 10, with 18 bases in between. Germline CDR1 and CDR2: SGHDN and FVKESK. The CDR3 is 15 residues long. CDR3 in amino acids: CASSQLEDTIGEQFF. CDR3 in DNA: TGTGCCAGCAGCCAACTAGAGGACACCATAGGGGAGCAGTTCTTC.

This chain connects TRBV11-2 to TRBJ2-3; TRBD2 matches at 13 bases. Unmatched junction bases numbered 7, after V lost 5 bases and J lost 2 bases. The V gene's germline CDR1 is SGHAT and CDR2 FQNNGV. The CDR3 spans 17 residues. The CDR3 region has the DNA TGTGCCAGCAGCGCCCGGACTAGCGGGAGCGACACAGATACGCAGTATTTT. Protein product: CASSARTSGSDTDTQYF.

This clone was seen only a few times. The rearrangement links TRBV20-1 to TRBJ2-1; the match to TRBD2 covers 8 bases. The CDR3 sequence is 14 residues long. Looked up from germline, CDR1 is DFQATT and CDR2 is SNEGSKA (reference sequence). With 3 bases clipped from V and 10 bases from J, the junction kept 11 bases outside the gene matches. In DNA form, the CDR3 reads TGCAGTGCTAGTCCCCCGAGCGGGGGCCGCGAGCAGTTCTTC. It yields the protein CSASPPSGGREQFF.

This chain uses TRBV5-1 with TRBJ2-5; no definite D call. CDR3 size: 13 residues. Trimming shortened V by 0 bases and J by 7 bases, and 10 bases separated the two germline ends. Looked up from germline, CDR1 is SGHRS and CDR2 is YFSETQ. Here the CDR3 reads CASSLDPTGTQYF. The DNA for the CDR3 is TGCGCCAGCAGCTTGGACCCCACGGGGACCCAGTACTTC. The full variable domain, rest sourced from reference TRBV5-1 and TRBJ2-5, is KAGVTQTPRYLIKTRGQQVTLSCSPISGHRSVSWYQQTPGQGLQFLFEYFSETQRNKGNFPGRFSGRQFSNSRSEMNVSTLELGDSALYLCASSLDPTGTQYFGPGTRLLVL.

The chain links TRBV29-1 to TRBJ1-3; 7 bases fit TRBD1. Germline-derived CDR1 and CDR2 are SQVTM and ANQGSEA. The ends lost 6 bases at V and 2 bases at J; junction bases unmatched: 7. The CDR3 runs 14 residues. CDR3 residues: CSVIGTETGNTIYF. The CDR3 DNA reads TGCAGCGTAATCGGGACAGAAACTGGAAACACCATATATTTT.

The chain has TRBV10-2 and TRBJ2-4; D possibly uses TRBD1 or TRBD2 (6 bases each). The germline CDR1 and CDR2 sequences are WSHSY and SAAADI. The CDR3 has 14 residues. Trimming cost V 6 bases and J 1 base, with 10 bases left between them. The CDR3 is CASREGHAKNIQYF. DNA for the CDR3: TGCGCCAGCAGGGAGGGACACGCCAAAAACATTCAGTACTTC.

This rearrangement joins TRBV7-9 to TRBJ1-2; no clear D gene. The germline V gene has CDR1 SEHNR and CDR2 FQNEAQ (reference sequence). Trimming took off 5 bases at V and 8 bases at J, with 15 bases between the two ends. This CDR3 has 13 amino acids. Here the CDR3 DNA reads TGTGCCAGCAGCCTCCCAATGGAGAAAGGCTACACCTTC. Translated: CASSLPMEKGYTF. The variable domain in full, with the rest retrieved from reference TRBV7-9 and TRBJ1-2, is DTGVSQNPRHKITKRGQNVTFRCDPISEHNRLYWYRQTLGQGPEFLTYFQNEAQLEKSRLLSDRFSAERPKGSFSTLEIQRTEQGDSAMYLCASSLPMEKGYTFGSGTRLTVV.

This clone has only one observation. The chain is built from TRBV9 and TRBJ2-1; 11 nucleotides match TRBD1. Per the germline V gene, CDR1 is SGDLS and CDR2 is YYNGEE. This CDR3 has 17 amino acids. V gave up 1 base and J gave up 5 bases; unmatched junction bases: 8. Here the CDR3 DNA reads TGTGCCAGCAGCGTAAGGGGTGGGACAGGGGGAAACAATGAGCAGTTCTTC. This gives the protein CASSVRGGTGGNNEQFF.

V usage is TRBV6-5 and J usage is TRBJ1-2; no clear D. Germline CDR1 and CDR2: MNHEY and SVGAGI. This CDR3 region has 12 residues. Deletions cut 7 bases from V and 5 bases from J, with 11 bases between. DNA of the CDR3: TGTGCCAGCACGGGGTATGATTATGGCTACACCTTC. This gives the protein CASTGYDYGYTF.

This chain joins TRBV7-2 and TRBJ1-4, with D unclear. Trimming stripped 3 bases from V and 4 bases from J, with 9 bases between. The CDR3 is 14 residues long. Germline V gene data show CDR1 as SGHTA and CDR2 as FQGNSA. The CDR3 loop reads CASSFAVNNEKLFF. The CDR3 DNA reads TGTGCCAGCAGCTTTGCAGTTAATAATGAAAAACTGTTTTTT. Filled out from reference TRBV7-2 and TRBJ1-4, the complete variable domain reads GAGVSQSPSNKVTEKGKDVELRCDPISGHTALYWYRQSLGQGLEFLIYFQGNSAPDKSGLPSDRFSAERTGGSVSTLTIQRTQQEDSAVYLCASSFAVNNEKLFFGSGTQLSVL.

V and J are TRBV27 and TRBJ1-5; 8 bases line up with TRBD1. CDR3 size: 14 residues. Germline V gives CDR1 MNHEY, CDR2 SMNVEV (reference sequence). J gave up 6 bases and V 6 bases, and 7 bases lay outside the gene matches. CDR3 region: CASRSGTGGQPQHF. The CDR3 DNA sequence: TGTGCCAGCAGATCCGGGACAGGAGGTCAGCCCCAGCATTTT.